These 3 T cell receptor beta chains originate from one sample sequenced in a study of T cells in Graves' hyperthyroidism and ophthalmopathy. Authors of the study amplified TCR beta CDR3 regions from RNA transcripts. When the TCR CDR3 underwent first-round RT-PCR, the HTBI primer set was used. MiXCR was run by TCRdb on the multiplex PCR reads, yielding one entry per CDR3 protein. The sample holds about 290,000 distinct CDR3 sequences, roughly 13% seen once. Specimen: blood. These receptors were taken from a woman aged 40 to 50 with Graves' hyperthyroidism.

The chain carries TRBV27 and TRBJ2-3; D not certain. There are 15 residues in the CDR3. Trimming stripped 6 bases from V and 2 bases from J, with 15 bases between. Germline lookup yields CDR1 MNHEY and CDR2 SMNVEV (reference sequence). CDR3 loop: CASSPVDPYTDTQYF. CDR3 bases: TGTGCCAGCAGCCCAGTGGACCCTTACACAGATACGCAGTATTTT.

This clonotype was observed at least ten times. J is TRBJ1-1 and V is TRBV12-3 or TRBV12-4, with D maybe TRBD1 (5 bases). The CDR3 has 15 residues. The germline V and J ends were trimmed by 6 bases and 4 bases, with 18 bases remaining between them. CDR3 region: CASRAPGGGGTEAFF. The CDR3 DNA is TGTGCCAGCAGGGCCCCGGGGGGGGGGGGCACTGAAGCTTTCTTT.

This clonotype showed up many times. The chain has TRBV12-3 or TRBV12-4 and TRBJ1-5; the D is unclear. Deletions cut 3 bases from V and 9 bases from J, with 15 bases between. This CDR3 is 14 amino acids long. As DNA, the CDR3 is TGTGCCAGCAGTTTGGAAGGGCCCTGGGGGCCCCAGCATTTT. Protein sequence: CASSLEGPWGPQHF.